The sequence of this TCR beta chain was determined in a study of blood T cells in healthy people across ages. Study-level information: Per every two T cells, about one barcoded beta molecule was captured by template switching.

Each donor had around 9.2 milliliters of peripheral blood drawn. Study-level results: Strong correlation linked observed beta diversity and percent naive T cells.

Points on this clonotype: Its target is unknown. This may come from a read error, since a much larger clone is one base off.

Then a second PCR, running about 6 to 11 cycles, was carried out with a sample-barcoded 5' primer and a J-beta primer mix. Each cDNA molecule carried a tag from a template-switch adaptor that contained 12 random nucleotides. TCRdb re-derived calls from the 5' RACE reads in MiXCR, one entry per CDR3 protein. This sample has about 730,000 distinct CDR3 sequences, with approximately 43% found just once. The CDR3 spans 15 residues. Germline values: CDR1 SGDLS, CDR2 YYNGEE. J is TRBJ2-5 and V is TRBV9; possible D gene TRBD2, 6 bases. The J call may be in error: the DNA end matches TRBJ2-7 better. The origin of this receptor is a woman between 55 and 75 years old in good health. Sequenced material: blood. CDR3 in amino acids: CASSVEGRGSNEQYF. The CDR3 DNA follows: TGTGCCAGCAGCGTAGAGGGACGGGGGAGCAACGAGCAGTACTTC.